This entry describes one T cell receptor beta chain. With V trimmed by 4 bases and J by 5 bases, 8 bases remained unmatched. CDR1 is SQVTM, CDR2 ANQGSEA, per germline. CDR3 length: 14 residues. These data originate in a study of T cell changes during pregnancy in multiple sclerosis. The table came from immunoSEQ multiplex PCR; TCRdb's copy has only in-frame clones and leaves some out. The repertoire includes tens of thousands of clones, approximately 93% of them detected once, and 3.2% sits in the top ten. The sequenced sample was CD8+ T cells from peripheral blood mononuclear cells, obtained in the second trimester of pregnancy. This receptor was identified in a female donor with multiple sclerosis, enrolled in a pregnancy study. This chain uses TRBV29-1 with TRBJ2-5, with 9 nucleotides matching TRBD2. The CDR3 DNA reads TGCAGCGTTGGGGGCGGGAGGGGTGAGGAGACCCAGTACTTC. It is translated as CSVGGGRGEETQYF.